This TCR beta chain was recovered during a study of cytomegalovirus exposure and HLA in healthy donors (dated by TCRdb to 2016 to 2017). Describing the broader study: In an earlier analysis of some 550 of the donors, 276 Gb of sequence data and 95 million to 130 million unique TCR beta sequences from 180 million or so T cells were reported. The number of typed donors differed by locus: roughly 629-640 for A, B, C, DRB1 and DQB1; approximately 530 for DQA1; 606 for DPA1; and around 450 for DPB1. Donor age, sex, ethnicity and CMV serostatus were compiled alongside the repertoire data. Approximately 310 gigabases of sequencing data and 80 million or so unique TCR sequences were included in an early release covering 500 to 750 HLA-typed donors. All discovery cohort repertoires had been generated on a single sequencing platform. An earlier analysis of 587 of the donors applied high-throughput TCR beta sequencing to assess whether each TCR beta V gene segment acted as functional or pseudogenic. Of the 350 to 400 genotyped donors, about 84% fell in the genetic ancestry cluster associated with self-reported Caucasian donors. High-throughput TCR immunosequencing, statistical association of individual TCRs with disease status, and machine learning were combined to predict cytomegalovirus infection status. Because of strong linkage in the cohort, five DR-DQ haplotypes were treated as single units for association and clustering. HLA typing included class I and class II loci at four-digit resolution. The study aimed to test whether cataloging public T cell receptors could reveal signatures of past pathogen exposure. A later analysis re-examined previously published TCR beta repertoires from just over 650 donors and added high-resolution HLA genotyping to investigate patterns of TCR occurrence. In addition to the first cohort of roughly 700 subjects, a separate validation cohort of 100 to 150 different subjects was used. The study profiled the T cell repertoires of hundreds of subjects by immunosequencing and related them to cytomegalovirus serostatus. Rather than using new phenotypic data, the later analysis identified candidate immune exposures from TCR beta sequences and from how often those sequences occurred across donors. A later genetic analysis used genome-wide SNP genotypes for about three fifths of the 666 donors, treating that subset as a discovery cohort. Across some 400 genotyped donors of the cohort, an average of about 250,000 unique TCR beta nucleotide sequences per donor were sequenced, and 15% to 20% of those sequences were non-productive.

Study-level results and caveats: A further reported finding was that TCR beta sequences accurately predicted the HLA-A and HLA-B alleles for most subjects in the first cohort. V-gene and J-gene trimming of TCR beta chains was associated with a missense DCLRE1C variant in a later genetic analysis, and the association was replicated in an independent cohort. In an earlier analysis of over 550 of the donors, most TCR beta V segments were observed in productive rearrangements about 90% or about 30% of the time, broadly matching IMGT annotations. Because the 87-base-pair reads could not distinguish some IMGT-functional V segments, including TRBV6-2 and TRBV6-3, those segments were excluded. A total of 164 TCR beta chains were listed by the study as associated with cytomegalovirus. The only immune exposure information available for the cohort was CMV serostatus. Specific HLA alleles were associated with around 18,000 TCR beta sequences at a false discovery rate of 0.05 in a later analysis. Because counts were too low, roughly 16 rarely observed V segments, including chromosome 9 orphons, were excluded from the earlier analysis of several hundred of the donors. This cohort had only TCR beta chains sequenced, and the lack of alpha or paired-chain data limited which features could be detected. Across donors, most TCR sequences were observed very rarely, whereas some public TCRs were present in many individuals. Most CMV-associated TCR beta chains appeared to be HLA-restricted in a later analysis, and the HLA associations seemed to be driven largely by CMV exposure. Correlated functional status among segregating V segments might reflect linkage disequilibrium, but an unknown experimental factor could not be ruled out. A few of the identified cytomegalovirus-associated TCR beta chains were confirmed in vitro to be specific for cytomegalovirus antigens. In a later analysis, TCR association rates were found to vary across HLA loci, with the most associated TCRs seen for DRB1 alleles and the fewest for HLA-C alleles. The presence/absence analyses assumed that sequencing depth was roughly uniform across donors, and that assumption may not be true. Because HLA typing was missing for some donors at each locus, association tests included only the typed subset. The authors suggested that the approach could potentially be extended to other disease states and immunological phenotypes. A later genetic analysis reported fewer N-insertions in productive TCRs among donors in an Asian-associated ancestry cluster than the roughly 670-donor mean. In a later analysis, several top co-occurrence clusters were reported to appear linked to parvovirus B19, influenza, CMV and Epstein-Barr virus. The sequencing pipeline was judged likely to have produced a cluster of highly shared sequence variants as a technical artifact. A later analysis found that HLA-associated TCR beta chains were more clonally expanded and had lower generation probabilities than equally common non-associated chains. Cytomegalovirus status was reported to be diagnosed by the classifier with high specificity and sensitivity in both the original and validation cohorts. When HLA alleles, especially DR and DQ, strongly co-occurred, attributing TCR associations to individual alleles was difficult.

In total, 600 or so healthy bone marrow donors made up the cohort. At the time of sampling, every cohort member was nominally healthy, though immune exposures that went unrecorded were likely present. The donor tested CMV seropositive, placing the donor among the 250 to 350 seropositive members of the cohort. A peripheral blood sample was provided by each donor, and peripheral blood mononuclear cells were used for TCR beta sequencing. The Qiagen DNeasy Blood Extraction Kit was used to extract genomic DNA from the blood cell samples. Concerning this clone itself: The target of this receptor is not known. No qualities accompany the bases; no much larger clone lies one base away.

CDR1 SGHVS and CDR2 FQNEAQ were looked up in the germline V gene. The CDR3 contains 13 residues, cysteine and phenylalanine counted. The only DNA kept is the CDR3, 39 bases in frame from the first base. Library prep was done by the immunoSEQ multiplex PCR assay. For the multiplex PCR, a mixture combining 60 forward primers for TCR Vbeta segments and 13 reverse primers for TCR Jbeta segments was used. The CDR3 region of rearranged TCR beta genes was amplified from genomic DNA by a multiplex PCR assay. On the Illumina HiSeq System, the amplified TCR beta libraries were sequenced as 87-base-pair reads. Processing in the source paper ran as follows. A later analysis tallied roughly 76 million unique TCR beta chains across the 666 repertoires, and approximately 11 million of those chains were shared by two or more donors. To remove PCR and sequencing errors, raw reads were error-corrected and collapsed into unique sequences using a nearest-neighbor algorithm that merged closely related sequences. CDR3 sequences were aligned to IMGT reference sequences to assign V, D and J gene segments. For a sequence to be retained, a match of at least six nucleotides to both a V gene segment and a J gene segment was required. A rearrangement was called productive if the CDR3 had no stop codons and remained in frame with V and J, and every other rearrangement was called non-productive. Following IMGT convention, CDR3 was defined as the stretch from the second conserved V-encoded cysteine up to the conserved J-encoded phenylalanine. The earlier analysis of about 610 of the donors excluded sequences that lacked an unambiguous match to a single V gene segment. In an earlier analysis of several hundred of the donors, a V segment was called functional when productive rearrangements were above 56.7%, and segregating when the standard deviation between donors exceeded 5%. A statistical classification framework was developed to diagnose cytomegalovirus status using the catalog of TCR beta chain sequences. In a later analysis, TCR nucleotide sequences were compared against IMGT/GENE-DB human TR gene sequences so that V and J genes could be assigned. Using the TCRdist pipeline, a later analysis assigned CDR3 sequences along with most-parsimonious VDJ recombination scenarios. In a later analysis, every TCR beta chain was defined by the combination of its CDR3 amino acid sequence and its V-gene family, and reads without a unique V-gene family were dropped. As a way to deal with suspected cross-contamination and a sequencing artifact, a later analysis dropped nearly 600 nucleotide sequences that were highly shared and had low generation probability. In a later analysis, a clonal expansion index was calculated for each public chain from normalized within-repertoire ranks of inferred template counts. In a later analysis, generation probabilities were computed using a VDJ recombination model fitted to out-of-frame rearrangements, and the results were checked against IGoR. Hypergeometric tests were used in a later analysis to score TCR-TCR, TCR-HLA and TCR-CMV co-occurrence, with a repertoire-size bias correction applied to the TCR pairs. False discovery rates were estimated in a later analysis by permuting HLA or CMV assignments 20 times. In a later analysis, co-occurring TCRs were grouped with DBSCAN, and TCRdist sequence similarity was added when clustering was performed within HLA-allele-positive subsets. Repertoires with fewer than 30,000 or more than 120,000 public chains were left out of co-occurrence clustering, as were about 5 repertoires with anomalous nucleotide sharing. Here the immuneACCESS table is served through TCRdb, limited to in-frame sequences with V and J called. Missing clones are a known gap in these copies; in checked studies unresolved V genes cover under half, and the rest lacks a known reason. V, J and clone size were drawn from that table, and D and trimming were deduced from the DNA. For this sample the table gives 200,000 to 300,000 clones, of which approximately 85% were detected only once. More than 1.5% of the sample rests with the top ten.

Sequencing used PBMCs. The origin of this receptor is a woman in her forties in good health and CMV-seropositive. The chain is made from TRBV7-8 and TRBJ2-5, with the D gene not confidently named. The J call is in doubt because the DNA end fits TRBJ2-7 better. The CDR3 protein sequence reads: CASSLGVAYEQYF. Here is the DNA: TGTGCCAGCAGCTTAGGAGTAGCCTACGAGCAGTACTTC.